The next 25 T cell receptor beta chains were all read from a single sample in a study of T cells after posttransplantation cyclophosphamide. The protocol was immunoSEQ multiplex PCR, while the TCRdb copy is restricted to in-frame clones and leaves out a portion. The sample shows tens of thousands of clones, no singletons; the ten largest hold about 6%. Input material: PBMCs. Source of these receptors: a man between 25 and 39 years old in good health and a related stem cell transplant donor.

This clone has ten or more counts. The genes are TRBV7-9 and TRBJ1-4; TRBD1 aligns across 9 bases. Germline-derived CDR1 and CDR2 are SEHNR and FQNEAQ (reference sequence). The CDR3 has 16 residues. With 4 bases clipped from V and 8 bases from J, the junction kept 11 bases outside the gene matches. The CDR3 nucleotides are TGTGCCAGCAGCTCCCAAATCGGACAGGGGAACGAAAAACTGTTTTTT. This encodes CASSSQIGQGNEKLFF.

The chain employs TRBV5-1 and TRBJ2-5; TRBD2 aligns across 10 bases. Trimming at V came to 0 bases and at J to 5 bases, leaving 10 bases not matched to a gene. Germline CDR1 and CDR2: SGHRS and YFSETQ. CDR3 size: 17 residues. The CDR3 region is CASSLVSGGPLGETQYF. The CDR3 DNA is TGCGCCAGCAGCTTGGTTAGCGGGGGGCCCTTAGGGGAGACCCAGTACTTC.

There are many counts of this clone. V is TRBV7-9 and J is TRBJ2-1; TRBD2 might be the D (6 bases). The V end lost 3 bases, the J end lost 3 bases, and 9 bases lay between the germline ends. The CDR3 runs to 14 residues. Germline assignment: CDR1 SEHNR and CDR2 FQNEAQ (reference sequence). CDR3 bases: TGTGCCAGCAGCTTCTGGGGACTCTACAATGAGCAGTTCTTC. Its protein is CASSFWGLYNEQFF.

The V call is TRBV27, the J call TRBJ1-6; weak D call: TRBD1 (6 bases). Germline-derived CDR1 and CDR2 are MNHEY and SMNVEV (reference sequence). This CDR3 has 15 amino acids. V gave up 0 bases and J gave up 10 bases, with 13 bases separating them. This CDR3 is CASSLSSTRGSPLHF. DNA for the CDR3: TGTGCCAGCAGTTTATCCTCGACAAGGGGGTCACCCCTCCACTTT.

This clone was recorded many times. This chain connects TRBV6-2 or TRBV6-3 to TRBJ1-1, with D tentatively TRBD1 (6 bases). V was trimmed by 7 bases and J by 3 bases, leaving 21 bases between them. Germline CDR1 is MNHEY and CDR2 is SVGEGT. The CDR3 runs to 16 residues. The CDR3: CASNPRAQGLDTEAFF. The CDR3 DNA follows: TGTGCCAGCAATCCCCGTGCACAGGGATTGGACACTGAAGCTTTCTTT.

This clone came up many times. The rearrangement uses TRBV27 and TRBJ2-2; D might be TRBD1 (6 bases). This CDR3 is built from 14 residues. Germline lookup yields CDR1 MNHEY and CDR2 SMNVEV (reference sequence). Trimming removed 3 bases at V and 4 bases at J, with 9 bases between. The CDR3 loop reads CASSFQGITGELFF. In nucleotides, the CDR3 is TGTGCCAGCAGTTTTCAGGGGATCACCGGGGAGCTGTTTTTT.

This clone was counted at least ten times. This chain connects TRBV5-4 to TRBJ1-2; 7 positions agree with TRBD1. The CDR3 length is 14 residues. In germline, CDR1 is SGHNT, CDR2 YYREEE (reference sequence). J lost 6 bases, V lost 0 bases, and 5 bases had no gene match. Here the CDR3 DNA reads TGTGCCAGCAGCTTGGTCGGGACAGTCGATGGCTACACCTTC. Translating it yields CASSLVGTVDGYTF.

This clone was detected ten times or more. The CDR3 DNA sequence: TGCGCCAGCAGCCTACAGGGGGCTCTGGGAGAGCAGTACTTC. This encodes CASSLQGALGEQYF. V is TRBV5-1 and J is TRBJ2-7, with 9 bases that match TRBD1. J was trimmed by 7 bases and V by 4 bases; bases with no gene match: 9. The V gene's germline CDR1 is SGHRS and CDR2 YFSETQ. The CDR3 spans 14 residues.

This clone came up many times. The chain links TRBV7-2 to TRBJ2-5; D unclear. The germline gives CDR1 SGHTA, CDR2 FQGNSA. This CDR3 comprises 12 residues. The V end lost 4 bases, the J end lost 5 bases, and 8 bases lay between the germline ends. The CDR3 coding sequence is TGTGCCAGCAGCTCTACGTGGGAGACCCAGTACTTC. Residues: CASSSTWETQYF. The entire variable domain, with the rest obtained from reference TRBV7-2 and TRBJ2-5, is as follows: GAGVSQSPSNKVTEKGKDVELRCDPISGHTALYWYRQSLGQGLEFLIYFQGNSAPDKSGLPSDRFSAERTGGSVSTLTIQRTQQEDSAVYLCASSSTWETQYFGPGTRLLVL.

This clone was seen ten or more times. The chain employs TRBV5-1 and TRBJ1-1; tentatively, D is TRBD1 (5 bases). The CDR3 consists of 16 residues. Germline assignment: CDR1 SGHRS and CDR2 YFSETQ. Trimming removed 1 base from V and 0 bases from J, with 13 bases in between. CDR3 protein: CASSLRHQGVNTEAFF. In nucleotides, the CDR3 is TGCGCCAGCAGCTTGCGTCACCAGGGAGTGAACACTGAAGCTTTCTTT.

The chain carries TRBV25-1 and TRBJ2-5; no firm D call. V was pared by 3 bases and J by 2 bases, with 10 bases between. Germline assignment: CDR1 MGHDK and CDR2 SYGVNS. The CDR3 is 14 residues long. CDR3 amino acids: CASSEHRIQETQYF. The CDR3 DNA reads as TGTGCCAGCAGTGAGCACAGAATTCAAGAGACCCAGTACTTC.

This clone was detected ten times or more. The chain combines TRBV6-5 with TRBJ2-7, with a possible D match to TRBD1 (6 bases). Deletions cut 6 bases from V and 1 base from J, with 10 bases between. The CDR3 runs to 13 residues. Germline-derived CDR1 and CDR2 are MNHEY and SVGAGI. The CDR3 protein is CASRADSSYEQYF. The DNA of the CDR3 is TGTGCCAGCAGAGCGGACAGTTCCTACGAGCAGTACTTC.

This clone was observed at least ten times. V and J are TRBV27 and TRBJ1-2, with D perhaps TRBD1 (6 bases). The CDR3 length is 14 residues. The V end was cut by 0 bases, the J end by 5 bases, with 10 bases between. The V gene's germline CDR1 is MNHEY and CDR2 SMNVEV (reference sequence). The CDR3 coding sequence is TGTGCCAGCAGTTTATCGCCAGGGGTGTATGGCTACACCTTC. This gives the protein CASSLSPGVYGYTF.

This clone appeared a few times. The V call is TRBV7-3, the J call TRBJ1-1, with TRBD1 matching over 8 bases. The CDR3 is 16 amino acids. The V segment lost 5 bases and the J segment 6 bases; nucleotides outside the gene matches: 14. CDR1 SGHTA and CDR2 FQGTGA come from the germline V gene. CDR3 loop: CASSPYRGTSMAEAFF. As DNA, the CDR3 is TGTGCCAGCAGCCCCTACAGGGGGACGTCAATGGCTGAAGCTTTCTTT.

The sample holds many counts of this clone. The chain links TRBV14 to TRBJ1-6, with a weak D call TRBD1 (5 bases). The CDR3 extends over 19 amino acids. Trimming cost V 1 base and J 0 bases, with 16 bases left between them. CDR1 SGHDN and CDR2 FVKESK come from the germline V gene. In DNA, the CDR3 is TGTGCCAGCAGCCAAGGAGGGGCGCCAGGGAGCTCCTATAATTCACCCCTCCACTTT. Encoded protein: CASSQGGAPGSSYNSPLHF.

This clone was recorded at least ten times. J is TRBJ1-6 and V is TRBV6-1, with D possibly being TRBD1 (6 bases). Germline CDR1 and CDR2: MNHNS and SASEGT. Trimming removed 5 bases from V and 3 bases from J, with 8 bases in between. The CDR3 is 14 amino acids. CDR3 residues: CASSSGHYNSPLHF. The CDR3 bases are TGTGCCAGCAGTTCGGGACACTATAATTCACCCCTCCACTTT.

This clone appeared many times. V and J are TRBV5-5 and TRBJ1-2; D is perhaps TRBD1 (6 bases). The CDR3 runs 16 residues. From germline, CDR1 is SGHKS and CDR2 YYEKEE (reference sequence). Trimming removed 4 bases from V and 8 bases from J, with 24 bases in between. CDR3 coding DNA: TGTGCCAGCAGCCCTAATCACAGGGCCCAACTGCAGGGCTACACCTTC. Its translation: CASSPNHRAQLQGYTF. The entire variable domain, with the rest obtained from reference TRBV5-5 and TRBJ1-2, is as follows: DAGVTQSPTHLIKTRGQQVTLRCSPISGHKSVSWYQQVLGQGPQFIFQYYEKEERGRGNFPDRFSARQFPNYSSELNVNALLLGDSALYLCASSPNHRAQLQGYTFGSGTRLTVV.

This clone was seen ten or more times. V usage is TRBV19 and J usage is TRBJ2-1; TRBD2 aligns across 9 bases. The CDR3 spans 13 residues. Trimming took 5 bases from V and 9 from J; bases not matched to a gene: 5. Germline CDR1 and CDR2: LNHDA and SQIVND (reference sequence). The CDR3 spells CASSDAGGVEQFF. The CDR3 coding sequence is TGTGCCAGTAGTGATGCGGGGGGGGTTGAGCAGTTCTTC.

This clone was seen at least ten times. The chain is built from TRBV4-2 and TRBJ2-7; D is perhaps TRBD1 (6 bases). V was trimmed by 0 bases and J by 0 bases, leaving 18 bases between them. Per germline, CDR1 LGHNA and CDR2 YNFKEQ. CDR3 length: 18 residues. CDR3 amino acids: CASSQDGRGSGASYEQYF. The CDR3 bases are TGTGCCAGCAGCCAAGATGGCAGGGGAAGCGGCGCCTCCTACGAGCAGTACTTC.

This clone was counted many times. J is TRBJ2-3 and V is TRBV2; 13 bases align to TRBD2. Germline V gene lookup returns CDR1 SNHLY and CDR2 FYNNEI. The CDR3 totals 15 residues. The V segment lost 5 bases and the J segment 1 base; nucleotides outside the gene matches: 0. In DNA, the CDR3 is TGTGCCAGCAGTACTAGCGGGGGGGGCACAGATACGCAGTATTTT. Amino acids: CASSTSGGGTDTQYF. Variable domain in full (rest from reference TRBV2 and TRBJ2-3): EPEVTQTPSHQVTQMGQEVILRCVPISNHLYFYWYRQILGQKVEFLVSFYNNEISEKSEIFDDQFSVERPDGSNFTLKIRSTKLEDSAMYFCASSTSGGGTDTQYFGPGTRLTVL.

This clone has a count of ten or more. V gene TRBV6-1 combines with J gene TRBJ2-5; TRBD2 matches at 14 bases. The V and J ends lost 8 bases and 5 bases, in that order; junction bases with no gene match: 7. This CDR3 region has 15 residues. CDR1 and CDR2 (germline): MNHNS, SASEGT. CDR3 protein: CASCRLAGGRETQYF. The CDR3 nucleotides read TGTGCCAGCTGTCGACTAGCGGGGGGGAGGGAGACCCAGTACTTC.

This clone appeared many times. The chain combines TRBV6-1 with TRBJ1-2; TRBD1 matches at 9 bases. CDR1 and CDR2 (germline): MNHNS, SASEGT. Trimming took 8 bases from V and 6 from J; bases not matched to a gene: 7. The CDR3 is made up of 13 amino acids. The CDR3 nucleotides are TGTGCCAGCCTCCGGGACAGGGTTGATGGCTACACCTTC. Translating it yields CASLRDRVDGYTF.

This clone came up many times. The chain combines TRBV5-4 with TRBJ1-2; D uncertain. The ends were cut back, 4 bases at V and 5 bases at J, with 12 bases in the middle. Germline CDR1 is SGHNT and CDR2 is YYREEE (reference sequence). This CDR3 spans 13 amino acids. DNA for the CDR3: TGTGCCAGCAGCCCCCCCCAGGAATATGGCTACACCTTC. Protein product: CASSPPQEYGYTF.

The V gene is TRBV6-5, the J gene TRBJ1-4; 8 nucleotides align to TRBD1. V lost 0 bases to trimming and J lost 3 bases; unmatched junction nucleotides: 3. The CDR3 runs 16 residues. Germline CDR1 reads MNHEY; CDR2 reads SVGAGI. The CDR3 nucleotides read TGTGCCAGCAGTTACTCGCAGGGGGCGGCTAATGAAAAACTGTTTTTT. Encoded protein: CASSYSQGAANEKLFF.

This clone was recorded a few times. The gene calls are TRBV6-5 and TRBJ2-5; D is unresolved. The germline CDR1 and CDR2 sequences are MNHEY and SVGAGI. The CDR3 consists of 13 residues. The germline V and J ends were trimmed by 0 bases and 5 bases, with 7 bases remaining between them. The CDR3 DNA is TGTGCCAGCAGTTACTCGATTGCGGAGACCCAGTACTTC. Its protein is CASSYSIAETQYF.